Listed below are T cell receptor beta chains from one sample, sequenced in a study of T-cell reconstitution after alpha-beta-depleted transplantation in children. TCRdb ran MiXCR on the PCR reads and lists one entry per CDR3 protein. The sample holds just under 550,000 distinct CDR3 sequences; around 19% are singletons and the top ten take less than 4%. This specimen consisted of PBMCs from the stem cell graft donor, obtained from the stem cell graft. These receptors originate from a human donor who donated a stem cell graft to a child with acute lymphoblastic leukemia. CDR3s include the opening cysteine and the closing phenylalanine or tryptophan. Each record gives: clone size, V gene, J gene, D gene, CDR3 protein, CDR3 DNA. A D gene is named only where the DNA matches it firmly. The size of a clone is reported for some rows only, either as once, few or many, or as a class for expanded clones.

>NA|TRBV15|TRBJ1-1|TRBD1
CATSGRDSDTEAFF
TGTGCCACCAGCGGGAGGGACAGCGACACTGAAGCTTTCTTT
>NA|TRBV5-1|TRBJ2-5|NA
CASSTPGWYQETQYF
TGCGCCAGCAGCACTCCCGGATGGTACCAAGAGACCCAGTACTTC
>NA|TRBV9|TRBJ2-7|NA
CASSPGGATYEQYF
TGTGCCAGCAGCCCCGGAGGGGCCACCTACGAGCAGTACTTC
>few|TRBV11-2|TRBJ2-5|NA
CASSPEADQETQYF
TGTGCCAGCAGCCCTGAGGCGGATCAAGAGACCCAGTACTTC
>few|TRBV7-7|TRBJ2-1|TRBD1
CASSLGQGGNEQFF
TGTGCCAGCAGCTTGGGACAGGGTGGCAATGAGCAGTTCTTC
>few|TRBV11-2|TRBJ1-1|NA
CASSLDPTGYTEAFF
TGTGCCAGCAGCTTAGATCCCACAGGGTACACTGAAGCTTTCTTT
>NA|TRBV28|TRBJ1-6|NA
CASSFRLSPLHF
TGTGCCAGCAGTTTTCGGCTCTCACCCCTCCACTTT
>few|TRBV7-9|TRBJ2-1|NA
CASRVTTGKENEQFF
TGTGCCAGCAGAGTTACCACGGGGAAAGAGAATGAGCAGTTCTTC
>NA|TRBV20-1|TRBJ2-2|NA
CSASPGPHTGELFF
TGCAGTGCTAGCCCCGGGCCTCACACCGGGGAGCTGTTTTTT
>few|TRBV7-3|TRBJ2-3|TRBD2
CASSSRGVAGIDTQYF
TGTGCCAGCAGCTCCAGGGGCGTAGCGGGAATAGATACGCAGTATTTT
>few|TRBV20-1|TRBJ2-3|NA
CSAPRGGGADTQYF
TGCAGTGCCCCGCGGGGAGGGGGCGCGGATACGCAGTATTTT
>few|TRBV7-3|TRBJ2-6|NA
CASSLWASGANVLTF
TGTGCCAGCAGCTTATGGGCCTCTGGGGCCAACGTCCTGACTTTC
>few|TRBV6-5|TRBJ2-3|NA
CASSYEGPLTDTQYF
TGTGCCAGCAGTTACGAGGGGCCCCTCACAGATACGCAGTATTTT
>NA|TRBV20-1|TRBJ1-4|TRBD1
CSAKTGGKGEKLFF
TGCAGTGCCAAAACAGGGGGGAAAGGTGAAAAACTGTTTTTT
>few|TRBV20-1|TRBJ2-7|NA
CSATNGYSYEQYF
TGCAGTGCTACTAACGGCTACTCCTACGAGCAGTACTTC
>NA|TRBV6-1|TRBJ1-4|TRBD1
CASSERAGQVNEKLFF
TGTGCCAGCAGTGAAAGGGCGGGACAGGTTAATGAAAAACTGTTTTTT
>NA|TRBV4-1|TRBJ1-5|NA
CASSPPRSANSNQPRHF
TGCGCCAGCAGCCCCCCTCGCTCCGCCAATAGCAATCAGCCCCGGCATTTT
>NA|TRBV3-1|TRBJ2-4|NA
CASGPDYSLAKNIQYF
TGTGCCAGCGGGCCTGACTACTCCTTAGCCAAAAACATTCAGTACTTC
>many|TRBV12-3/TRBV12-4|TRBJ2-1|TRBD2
CASSPSGTSSSNEQFF
TGTGCCAGCAGTCCCTCCGGGACTAGCAGTTCCAATGAGCAGTTCTTC
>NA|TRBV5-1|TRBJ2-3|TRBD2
CASSPPGGWADTQYF
TGCGCCAGCAGCCCCCCGGGAGGGTGGGCAGATACGCAGTATTTT
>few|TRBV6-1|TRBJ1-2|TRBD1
CASSTGQALLIGYTF
TGTGCCAGCAGTACCGGACAGGCCCTATTAATTGGCTACACCTTC
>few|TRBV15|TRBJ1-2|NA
CATSRDRTQMGYTF
TGTGCCACCAGCAGAGATCGGACTCAAATGGGCTACACCTTC
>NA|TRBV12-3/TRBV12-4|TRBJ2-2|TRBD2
CASTLPGGIETGELFF
TGTGCCAGCACACTCCCGGGGGGAATTGAAACCGGGGAGCTGTTTTTT
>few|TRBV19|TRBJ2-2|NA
CASSIYNGDTGELFF
TGTGCCAGTAGTATTTATAACGGGGACACCGGGGAGCTGTTTTTT
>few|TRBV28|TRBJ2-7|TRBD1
CASSPSGTGGYEQYF
TGTGCCAGCAGCCCCTCGGGGACAGGGGGCTACGAGCAGTACTTC
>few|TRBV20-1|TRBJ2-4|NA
CSARDAVVLAKNIQYF
TGCAGTGCTAGAGATGCGGTCGTCCTAGCCAAAAACATTCAGTACTTC
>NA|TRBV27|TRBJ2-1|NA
CASLSTWGLSSYNEQFF
TGTGCCAGCCTCTCGACCTGGGGCCTGAGCTCCTACAATGAGCAGTTCTTC
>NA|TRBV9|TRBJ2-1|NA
CASSATQGEQFF
TGTGCCAGCAGCGCCACTCAAGGTGAGCAGTTCTTC
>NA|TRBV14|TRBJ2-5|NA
CASSQGGTLHETQYF
TGTGCCAGCAGCCAAGGAGGGACACTCCACGAGACCCAGTACTTC
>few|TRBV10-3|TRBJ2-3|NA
CAISESRGGSTDTQYF
TGTGCCATCAGTGAGTCTCGAGGGGGGTCCACAGATACGCAGTATTTT
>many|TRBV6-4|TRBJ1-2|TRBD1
CASSEGQGPSYGYTF
TGTGCCAGCAGTGAGGGACAGGGCCCGTCCTATGGCTACACCTTC
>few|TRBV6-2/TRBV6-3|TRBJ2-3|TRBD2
CASSYSRRAGIGLRTDTQYF
TGTGCCAGCAGTTACTCGAGGCGAGCGGGAATAGGCCTGCGCACAGATACGCAGTATTTT
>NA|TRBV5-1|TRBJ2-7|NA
CASSLGYGRGEQYF
TGCGCCAGCAGCTTGGGTTACGGGAGAGGCGAGCAGTACTTC
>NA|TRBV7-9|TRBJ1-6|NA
CASSLTGGFNSPLHF
TGTGCCAGCAGCTTGACAGGTGGATTCAATTCACCCCTCCACTTT
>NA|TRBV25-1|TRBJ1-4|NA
CASSVPEDSDEKLFF
TGTGCCAGCAGTGTCCCTGAGGACTCGGACGAAAAACTGTTTTTT
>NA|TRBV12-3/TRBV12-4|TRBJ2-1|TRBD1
CASSLPGGAFNEQFF
TGTGCCAGCAGTTTACCAGGGGGCGCTTTCAATGAGCAGTTCTTC
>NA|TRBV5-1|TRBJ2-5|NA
CSSSLVPGKEETQYF
TGCTCCAGCAGCTTGGTCCCGGGAAAGGAAGAGACCCAGTACTTC
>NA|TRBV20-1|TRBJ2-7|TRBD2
CSAYPGTSGNYEQYF
TGCAGTGCTTATCCCGGGACTAGCGGGAACTACGAGCAGTACTTC
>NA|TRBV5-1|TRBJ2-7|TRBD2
CASRDVAGGKYEQYF
TGCGCCAGCAGGGACGTAGCGGGAGGGAAGTACGAGCAGTACTTC
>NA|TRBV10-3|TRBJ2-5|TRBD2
CAISESTGGETQYF
TGTGCCATCAGTGAGTCGACGGGGGGAGAGACCCAGTACTTC
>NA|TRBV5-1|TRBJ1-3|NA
CASSSAGSANSGNTIYF
TGCGCCAGCAGCTCGGCGGGCAGTGCCAACTCTGGAAACACCATATATTTT
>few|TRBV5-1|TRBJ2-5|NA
CASSLLSWETQYF
TGCGCCAGCAGCTTGCTTAGCTGGGAGACCCAGTACTTC
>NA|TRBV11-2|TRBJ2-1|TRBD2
CASSPGGTSGLSSYNEQFF
TGTGCCAGCAGCCCAGGGGGGACTAGCGGGTTGAGCTCCTACAATGAGCAGTTCTTC
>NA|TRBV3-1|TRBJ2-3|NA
CASSQHGVLTDTQYF
TGTGCCAGCAGCCAGCACGGCGTCCTCACAGATACGCAGTATTTT
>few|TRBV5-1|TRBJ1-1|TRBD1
CASSIQTGGTEAFF
TGCGCCAGCAGCATTCAGACAGGGGGCACTGAAGCTTTCTTT
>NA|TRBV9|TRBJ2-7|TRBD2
CASSGGGGRNEQYF
TGTGCCAGCAGCGGGGGGGGCGGGAGGAACGAGCAGTACTTC
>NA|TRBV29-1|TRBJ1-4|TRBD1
CSVTRGNEKLFF
TGCAGCGTTACCAGGGGGAACGAAAAACTGTTTTTT
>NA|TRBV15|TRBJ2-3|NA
CATSRDVSPTQYF
TGTGCCACCAGCAGAGATGTCTCCCCGACGCAGTATTTT
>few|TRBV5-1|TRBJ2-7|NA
CASSRSGRSYEQYF
TGCGCCAGCAGCCGTTCCGGGAGATCCTACGAGCAGTACTTC
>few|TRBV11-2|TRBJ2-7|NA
CASSFPYEQYF
TGTGCCAGCAGCTTCCCCTACGAGCAGTACTTC
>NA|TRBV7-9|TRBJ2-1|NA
CASSTGGQNEQFF
TGTGCCAGCAGCACAGGAGGGCAAAATGAGCAGTTCTTC
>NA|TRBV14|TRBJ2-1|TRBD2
CASSPQLAGENNEQFF
TGTGCCAGCAGCCCGCAACTAGCGGGAGAGAACAATGAGCAGTTCTTC
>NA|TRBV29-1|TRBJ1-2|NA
CSVMGNEGYTF
TGCAGCGTTATGGGGAATGAGGGCTACACCTTC
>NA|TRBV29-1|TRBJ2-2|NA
CSATGIMNTGELFF
TGCAGCGCTACAGGGATTATGAACACCGGGGAGCTGTTTTTT
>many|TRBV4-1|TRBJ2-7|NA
CASSQPVPYEQYF
TGCGCCAGCAGCCAACCTGTGCCCTACGAGCAGTACTTC
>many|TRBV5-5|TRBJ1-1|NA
CASSLTVLNTEAFF
TGTGCCAGCAGCCTAACAGTGTTGAACACTGAAGCTTTCTTT
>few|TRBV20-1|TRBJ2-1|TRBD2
CSARGGVAGGPGNEQFF
TGCAGTGCTAGAGGGGGGGTAGCGGGAGGGCCGGGTAATGAGCAGTTCTTC
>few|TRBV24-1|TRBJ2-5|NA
CATSDPPERYGQETQYF
TGTGCCACCAGTGATCCCCCCGAGAGGTACGGACAAGAGACCCAGTACTTC